The 8 T cell receptor beta chains in this list originate from one sample, sequenced in a study of shared clonotypes between healthy human individuals. The table came from immunoSEQ multiplex PCR; TCRdb's copy has only in-frame clones and leaves some out. The table lists hundreds of thousands of clones, nearly 95% of them singletons, with 24% in the top ten. CD45RO-negative, CCR7-selected cells formed the naive CD8 fraction, which excluded terminally differentiated effector memory CD45RA+ cells. The sequenced sample consisted of naive CD8+ T cells sorted from blood. These TCRs come from a man aged 25-45 years in good health.

The gene calls are TRBV4-1 and TRBJ2-1, with 12 bases aligning to TRBD2. V lost 0 bases to trimming and J lost 4 bases; unmatched junction nucleotides: 7. Germline CDR1 and CDR2: MGHRA and YSYEKL. The CDR3 length is 18 residues. The CDR3 loop is CASSQERQTSGSYNEQFF. The CDR3 nucleotides read TGCGCCAGCAGCCAAGAAAGGCAGACTAGCGGGAGTTACAATGAGCAGTTCTTC.

This clone was seen more than once but under ten times. V is TRBV12-5 and J is TRBJ2-1; D tentatively reads TRBD1 or TRBD2 (5 bases each). The CDR3 sequence is 15 residues long. Trimming left V 3 bases short and J 4 bases short, with 13 bases between. Germline CDR1 LGHNT, CDR2 FRNRAP. CDR3 in amino acids: CASGFLMGRYNEQFF. The CDR3 DNA reads TGTGCTAGTGGTTTCCTCATGGGACGGTACAATGAGCAGTTCTTC.

The J gene is TRBJ2-3, the V gene TRBV29-1, with D possibly matching TRBD2 (5 bases). Germline CDR1 is SQVTM and CDR2 is ANQGSEA. The V and J ends lost 7 bases and 1 base respectively, with 24 bases between them. The CDR3 contains 17 residues. The CDR3 reads CSAVGDGDTSRTDTQYF. For the CDR3, the DNA is TGCAGCGCAGTGGGAGACGGTGACACAAGCCGCACAGATACGCAGTATTTT.

CDR3 amino acids: CASSEYPWRDNEQFF. The CDR3 nucleotides are TGTGCCAGCAGTGAATACCCCTGGCGGGACAATGAGCAGTTCTTC. The V call is TRBV25-1, the J call TRBJ2-1; TRBD2 is a possible D gene (5 bases). The CDR3 spans 15 residues. CDR1 and CDR2 from the germline V gene are MGHDK and SYGVNS. Between the trimmed V and J ends, which lost 0 bases and 5 bases, there was a span of 11 bases.

The chain couples TRBV4-3 to TRBJ1-1; D unresolved. Germline V gives CDR1 LGHNA, CDR2 YSLEER. The CDR3 contains 16 residues. V shed 0 bases and J shed 1 base, with 12 bases lying between them. The CDR3 sequence: CASSQDSLGWNTEAFF. In DNA, the CDR3 is TGCGCCAGCAGCCAAGACTCCTTGGGGTGGAACACTGAAGCTTTCTTT.

The chain uses TRBV4-1 and TRBJ2-2; 10 bases line up with TRBD2. The germline V gene encodes CDR1 MGHRA and CDR2 YSYEKL. This CDR3 comprises 16 residues. The ends lost 3 bases at V and 6 bases at J; junction bases unmatched: 7. The CDR3 DNA follows: TGCGCCAGCAGCCAGGGAACTAGCGGGATCCCCGGGGAGCTGTTTTTT. Amino acid sequence: CASSQGTSGIPGELFF.

The gene calls are TRBV27 and TRBJ2-1; 12 bases map to TRBD2. V trimming: 7 bases; J trimming: 4 bases; junction bases outside the gene matches: 11. CDR3 size: 17 residues. Per germline, CDR1 MNHEY and CDR2 SMNVEV (reference sequence). This CDR3 reads CASTQRIGLAGYNEQFF. CDR3 nucleotides: TGTGCCAGCACCCAAAGAATAGGACTAGCGGGGTACAATGAGCAGTTCTTC.

V usage is TRBV11-2 and J usage is TRBJ2-7; weak D call: TRBD1 (6 bases). Trimming cost V 5 bases and J 5 bases, with 13 bases left between them. The germline V gene encodes CDR1 SGHAT and CDR2 FQNNGV. There are 13 residues in the CDR3. The CDR3 is CASSPTDSHEQYF. In DNA form, the CDR3 reads TGTGCCAGCAGCCCAACGGACAGCCACGAGCAGTACTTC.